This T cell receptor beta chain is from a study of beta chain features in type 1 diabetes (dated by TCRdb to the late 2010s). Notes on the research overall: Mean age, gender distribution, total cell number and subset yield were not different between patients and healthy donors. A total of roughly 100 million sorted cells were examined across all samples, and RNA yield correlated strongly with the number of cells per subset. Regulatory and stem cell-like memory subsets were obtained from only 8 patients and roughly 8 healthy donors, while naive and central memory subsets were obtained from all 28 donors. The study compared the TCRB repertoires of sorted circulating CD4+ T cell subsets in recently diagnosed type 1 diabetes patients with those in matched healthy donors. Overall study results and their limits: Fewer insertions and more nucleotide deletions at VDJ recombination sites were observed in patients with type 1 diabetes, implying thymic rearrangement abnormalities. Naive, central memory and regulatory TCRB repertoires appeared to be more alike among patients than among healthy donors. PCR might favor shorter templates, but patient and control samples were amplified and corrected together, so any skew would affect both groups equally. Because cDNA was sequenced instead of genomic DNA, activated cells with high expression could be over-represented, although the groups did not differ in activation or CD3 levels. Because the HLA sub-analyses included only small numbers of individuals, any influence of HLA type on TCRB rearrangement was left unresolved. A moderate but significant shortening of TCRB CDR3 length was observed in type 1 diabetes patients in all four CD4+ subsets.

Regarding this clone: Its antigen is currently not known. It has no much larger one-base neighbor in the sample; base qualities were not kept.

The High Capacity cDNA Reverse Transcription Kit was used to reverse transcribe all of the isolated RNA, meaning that expressed TCRB transcripts were what got sequenced. Naive, central memory and regulatory T cell samples underwent deep immunoSEQ sequencing, averaging roughly 3.4 million total reads per sample. Sorted cells were lysed in RLT buffer and RNA was extracted with DNase-treated RNeasy Micro or Mini kits, depending on cell number. To prevent cross-contamination, every cell subset was processed on its own, while patient and healthy donor samples were processed together. The immunoSEQ multiplex PCR was used to amplify TCRB sequences from cDNA, yielding 87-bp fragments that span the CDR3 region. Sequencing of the amplicons was done on the Illumina HiSeq platform. The study's processing was this. PCR bias was computationally corrected using synthetic template baselines, reads within Hamming distance 2 were collapsed, and singletons that could not be merged were discarded. By aligning reads against IMGT, V, D and J genes, CDR3 length, and insertions or deletions at six rearrangement sites were assigned. Within each subset, clonotype counts were normalized to sorted cell number, after which true diversity and Gini coefficients were computed with the tcR R package. The overlap coefficient, calculated on TCRB nucleotide sequences, was used to measure repertoire sharing. As a proxy for the pre-selection repertoire, out-of-frame TCRB sequences from naive cells were analyzed. Here the immuneACCESS table is served through TCRdb, limited to in-frame sequences with V and J called. Missing clones are a known gap in these copies; in checked studies unresolved V genes cover under half, and the rest lacks a known reason. V, J and clone size are taken as reported in that table, and D and trimming were inferred from the DNA itself. A total of 350,000 or so clones appear in this sample, roughly a fifth of them only once. About 0.045% of the sample belongs to the ten largest clones.

CDR1 and CDR2 are drawn from the germline V gene: SGHVS, FQNEAQ. V is cut back by 1 base and J by 2 bases, with 8 bases in the junction unmatched. Reading from cysteine to phenylalanine, the CDR3 counts 18 amino acids. Only CDR3 DNA is held: 54 bases, read in frame from base 1. A single peripheral blood draw of around 0.11 L on average was collected from each donor into heparinised tubes. A BD FACSAria II was used to sort naive, central memory, regulatory and stem cell-like memory CD4+ T cells with a panel that included CD45RO, CCR7, CD25, CD127, CD95 and CD27. Purity was above 95% for every sorted population. PBMCs were separated immediately by Lymphoprep density gradient centrifugation and were stained directly, without being cultured. So that batch effects would be minimized, each experiment stained and sorted samples in pairs, pairing one healthy donor with one patient.

The rearranged segments are TRBV7-8 and TRBJ2-3; TRBD2 agrees with 11 junctional bases. The sample was naive CD4+ T cells from blood. In the paper's terms, the cell subset or site label means: true naive CD4+ T cells. The TCR comes from a woman aged 18-29 years in good health. The CDR3 reads CASSLGPRLAGHTDTQYF. The sequenced DNA: TGTGCCAGCAGCTTAGGCCCCAGACTAGCGGGACACACAGATACGCAGTATTTT.